The present T cell receptor (beta chain) was sequenced within a study of T-cell memory formation after mild COVID-19. Overall study results and limits: CD4+ contracting clones lay mainly in CM and EM, CD8+ ones in EMRA. Pre-infection memory contained some responding clones, which suggested that cross-reactive memory had joined. The second-wave clones peaking on day 37 were not confirmed as SARS-CoV-2-specific.

Using constant-segment primers, 5'RACE produced TCR alpha and TCR beta cDNA libraries carrying sample barcodes and UMIs. TCRdb re-called the 5' RACE reads through MiXCR, storing one row per CDR3 protein. The table lists roughly 600,000 distinct CDR3 sequences, about 20% of them singletons. Germline V gene sequence: CDR1 MNHEY, CDR2 SVGAGI. The CDR3 consists of 16 residues. V was clipped by 5 bases and J by 0 bases, with 17 bases between them. Of note for this clonotype: Its antigen is undetermined.

This TCR derives from an adult woman who had mild COVID-19 (a few samples of this study predate the infection). Cell type and time point are not known. The sample taken for sequencing was PBMCs or a T cell subset sorted from them (not recorded which). The rearrangement uses TRBV6-5 and TRBJ2-7; a weak D match, TRBD1 (5 bases). The DNA of the CDR3 is TGTGCCAGCAGTCTCACGAGACAGAGGAGCTCCTACGAGCAGTACTTC. Its protein is CASSLTRQRSSYEQYF.